These T cell receptor beta chains were read from a single sample in a study of blood T cell repertoires in COVID-19. The assay was immunoSEQ multiplex PCR, and TCRdb's table has in-frame clones only and misses some. Here the sample spans some 260,000 clones, 88% being singletons. The sample comprised peripheral blood. All receptors derive from an older man with acute or convalescent COVID-19. Both conserved end residues are part of each CDR3. D genes are given only for firm matches. Where a row states a size, it is once, few, many or the class of an expanded clone; other rows omit it.

NA	NA	15	TRBV3-1/TRBV3-2	TRBJ2-7	TGTGCCAGCAGCCAAGTTGGGGCTCCAGGAGTCGAGCAGTACTTC	CASSQVGAPGVEQYF
NA	NA	14	TRBV2	TRBJ1-5	TGTGCCAGCAGTGAAGACTCTCGTGCTCAGCCCCAGCATTTT	CASSEDSRAQPQHF
NA	TRBD1	14	TRBV19	TRBJ1-5	TGTGCCAGTGGGGGACAGGGACACAATCAGCCCCAGCATTTT	CASGGQGHNQPQHF
NA	NA	15	TRBV2	TRBJ2-1	TGTGCCAGCAGCCGACTAGAAGGAAGCCTCAATGAGCAGTTCTTC	CASSRLEGSLNEQFF
NA	TRBD1	14	TRBV4-1	TRBJ2-7	TGCGCCAGCAGCTTCGACAGGGGGCCCTACGAGCAGTACTTC	CASSFDRGPYEQYF
few	NA	15	TRBV6-6	TRBJ1-2	TGTGCCAGCAGTAACCCGGGGGGGGGTAACTATGGCTACACCTTC	CASSNPGGGNYGYTF
NA	TRBD2	17	TRBV5-4	TRBJ2-5	TGTGCCAGCAGCCCGGGGGGGTCGCCTTTATACCAAGAGACCCAGTACTTC	CASSPGGSPLYQETQYF
NA	TRBD1	13	TRBV27	TRBJ1-2	TGTGCCAGCAGTTCGGGACAGGGCTATGGCTACACCTTC	CASSSGQGYGYTF
few	TRBD1	16	TRBV19	TRBJ1-6	TGTGCCAGTAGTATAATCGGGACAGCTCGGGGTTCACCCCTCCACTTT	CASSIIGTARGSPLHF
NA	TRBD1	14	TRBV7-2	TRBJ2-5	TGTGCCAGCAGCTTTAGCAGGGGGCGAGAGACCCAGTACTTC	CASSFSRGRETQYF
NA	TRBD1	13	TRBV3-1/TRBV3-2	TRBJ1-4	TGTGCCAGCAGTACGCGACAGGGCGAAAAACTGTTTTTT	CASSTRQGEKLFF
once	TRBD1	16	TRBV19	TRBJ1-5	TGTGCCAGTAGTAAGGGACAGGGGCCCCTTATAGAGCCCCAGCATTTT	CASSKGQGPLIEPQHF
NA	NA	14	TRBV6-1	TRBJ2-1	TGTGCCAGCAGTGAATCTGAGGGATCAAATGAGCAGTTCTTC	CASSESEGSNEQFF
NA	TRBD1	14	TRBV28	TRBJ1-2	TGTGCCAGCAGTTTATGGACAGGGGAAAATGGCTACACCTTC	CASSLWTGENGYTF
few	NA	17	TRBV28	TRBJ1-3	TGTGCCAGCAGCCGATTCGGGACTTCCCACTCTGGAAACACCATATATTTT	CASSRFGTSHSGNTIYF
NA	TRBD2	15	TRBV5-1	TRBJ2-7	TGCGCCAGCAGCTTGAACTTGGGGGGGACCTACGAGCAGTACTTC	CASSLNLGGTYEQYF
NA	NA	12	TRBV29-1	TRBJ1-1	TGCAGCGGTCGGCAAGGCCAGGCTGAAGCTTTCTTT	CSGRQGQAEAFF
NA	TRBD1	15	TRBV13	TRBJ1-5	TGTGCCAGCAGCTTAGGGACAGGGGGCAATCAGCCCCAGCATTTT	CASSLGTGGNQPQHF
NA	NA	12	TRBV7-9	TRBJ2-3	TGTGCCAGCAGCTCCCCCAGGGGAACGCAGTATTTT	CASSSPRGTQYF
NA	TRBD1	17	TRBV18	TRBJ1-1	TGTGCCAGCTCACCATTCGGGCAGGGGGCAATGAACACTGAAGCTTTCTTT	CASSPFGQGAMNTEAFF
NA	NA	14	TRBV5-4	TRBJ1-3	TGTGCCAGCAGCTTGGAAGGGGTTGGAAACACCATATATTTT	CASSLEGVGNTIYF
NA	NA	12	TRBV7-9	TRBJ2-4	TGTGCCAGCAGCTTAGCGGGAGGTCTTCAGTACTTC	CASSLAGGLQYF
NA	TRBD2	15	TRBV27	TRBJ2-7	TGTGCCAGCAGTTGGAGACTAGCGGGGTCGGGGGAGCAGTACTTC	CASSWRLAGSGEQYF
few	TRBD2	16	TRBV18	TRBJ2-1	TGTGCCAGCTCACCACGGACTAGCGGGGGCTCCAATGAGCAGTTCTTC	CASSPRTSGGSNEQFF